The 21 T cell receptor beta chains below come from one sample, sequenced in a study of T-cell reconstitution after alpha-beta-depleted transplantation in children. Unique molecular identifiers featured in how the TCRbeta library was prepared. Using its own MiXCR run on the PCR reads, TCRdb lists one record per CDR3 protein. This sample has about 270,000 distinct CDR3 sequences, with approximately 9.8% found just once. This material consisted of PBMCs from the stem cell graft donor, taken from the stem cell graft. The receptor source for this set is a human donor who donated a stem cell graft to a child with SCID.

This clonotype has a handful of counts. The J gene is TRBJ2-6, the V gene TRBV29-1, with D unresolved. Germline V lookup: CDR1 SQVTM, CDR2 ANQGSEA. Trimming removed 3 bases from V and 8 bases from J, with 8 bases in between. The CDR3 covers 12 residues. In DNA form, the CDR3 reads TGCAGCGTTGACGCCGGGTCCAACGTCCTGACTTTC. Protein product: CSVDAGSNVLTF.

There are many counts of this clonotype. This chain uses TRBV5-1 with TRBJ1-1; TRBD1 might be the D (6 bases). The CDR3 consists of 15 residues. CDR1 and CDR2 from the germline V gene are SGHRS and YFSETQ. The V and J ends lost 3 bases and 0 bases respectively, with 12 bases between them. The CDR3 nucleotides read TGCGCCAGCAGCTCGCCACAGGGCATGAACACTGAAGCTTTCTTT. It translates to CASSSPQGMNTEAFF.

This clonotype showed up just a few times. J is TRBJ2-1 and V is TRBV15; 7 nucleotides line up with TRBD2. The CDR3 contains 18 residues. Trimming cost V 7 bases and J 0 bases; bases outside gene matches: 15. Germline values: CDR1 LNHNV, CDR2 YYDKDF (reference sequence). The CDR3 sequence: CATTGSLKRGASYNEQFF. The CDR3 DNA follows: TGTGCCACCACCGGGTCCTTGAAGCGGGGAGCCTCCTACAATGAGCAGTTCTTC.

This clonotype was seen repeatedly, ten times or more. V and J are TRBV10-3 and TRBJ2-2, with 11 bases aligning to TRBD2. Germline V gene data show CDR1 as ENHRY and CDR2 as SYGVKD. This CDR3 region has 16 residues. Germline trimming cut 8 bases from V and 2 bases from J; bases unmatched to any gene: 7. The CDR3 DNA reads as TGTGCCATCTTGACTAGCGGGGATTCTAACACCGGGGAGCTGTTTTTT. This sequence encodes CAILTSGDSNTGELFF.

The gene calls are TRBV3-1 and TRBJ2-3; weak D call: TRBD2 (5 bases). Germline V gives CDR1 LGHDT, CDR2 YNNKEL (reference sequence). V was pared by 11 bases and J by 3 bases, with 21 bases between. This CDR3 has 15 residues. CDR3 bases: TGTGCCTGCTCCCAAGTGGTCCCGGGGACAGATACGCAGTATTTT. Protein: CACSQVVPGTDTQYF.

V and J are TRBV29-1 and TRBJ2-2, with D tentatively TRBD1 (6 bases). Looked up from germline, CDR1 is SQVTM and CDR2 is ANQGSEA. This CDR3 has 16 amino acids. V was trimmed by 5 bases and J by 0 bases, leaving 16 bases between them. CDR3 bases: TGCAGCGTTTCAATCGGCGCAGGGGCGAACACCGGGGAGCTGTTTTTT. It is translated as CSVSIGAGANTGELFF.

As concerns this clonotype: Its ends do not fully match the called genes, so a read error is possible. The rearrangement joins TRBV12-3 or TRBV12-4 to TRBJ2-2; 7 nucleotides line up with TRBD2. The CDR3 totals 15 residues. The CDR3, as DNA: TGTACCAGCAGTTTGTCGGGGGGTACCACCGGGGAGCTGTTTTTT. Translating it yields CTSSLSGGTTGELFF.

This clonotype showed up just a few times. The chain uses TRBV12-3 or TRBV12-4 and TRBJ1-1; perhaps TRBD1 as D (6 bases). CDR3 length equals 14 residues. V was trimmed by 8 bases and J by 4 bases, leaving 17 bases between them. The CDR3 spells CASPRGGGGTEAFF. DNA of the CDR3: TGTGCCAGCCCACGGGGGGGAGGGGGCACTGAAGCTTTCTTT.

This clonotype was seen only once. With a much larger clone just one base away, this may be a read error. J is TRBJ1-1 and V is TRBV12-3 or TRBV12-4; 8 bases are shared with TRBD1. This CDR3 comprises 14 residues. The CDR3 is CASTRQGINTEDFF. CDR3 bases: TGTGCCAGCACTCGACAGGGGATCAACACTGAAGATTTCTTT.

Many counts were recorded for this clonotype. The chain combines TRBV5-1 with TRBJ2-2; either TRBD1 or TRBD2 may supply D (6 bases each). The CDR3 is 15 residues long. Trimming took 0 bases from V and 5 from J, leaving 11 bases between them. Germline assignment: CDR1 SGHRS and CDR2 YFSETQ. This chain's CDR3 is CASSLEGGRTGELFF. CDR3 nucleotide sequence: TGCGCCAGCAGCTTGGAGGGGGGCCGGACCGGGGAGCTGTTTTTT. Based on the CDR3 plus reference TRBV5-1 and TRBJ2-2, the full variable domain is KAGVTQTPRYLIKTRGQQVTLSCSPISGHRSVSWYQQTPGQGLQFLFEYFSETQRNKGNFPGRFSGRQFSNSRSEMNVSTLELGDSALYLCASSLEGGRTGELFFGEGSRLTVL.

This clonotype appeared a few times. The chain carries TRBV12-3 or TRBV12-4 and TRBJ1-5, with 10 bases fitting TRBD1. The length of the CDR3 is 14 residues. The junction had 5 bases not matched to a gene; V was cut back by 6 bases and J by 6 bases. The chain's CDR3 is CASSPGTGVQPQHF. The CDR3 bases are TGTGCCAGCAGCCCCGGGACAGGGGTTCAGCCCCAGCATTTT.

The DNA of the CDR3 is TGCGCCAGCAGCTTGGCCCAGGGTATTGACTATGGCTACACCTTC. It yields the protein CASSLAQGIDYGYTF. The V and J genes are TRBV5-1 and TRBJ1-2; D may be TRBD1 (5 bases). Germline V gene data show CDR1 as SGHRS and CDR2 as YFSETQ. The ends were cut back, 0 bases at V and 3 bases at J, with 12 bases in the middle. The CDR3 length is 15 residues.

The table lists this clonotype with many counts. CDR3 sequence reads: CSVGAGGHTGELFF. CDR3 coding DNA: TGCAGCGTTGGGGCAGGGGGCCACACCGGGGAGCTGTTTTTT. V and J are TRBV29-1 and TRBJ2-2; TRBD1 agrees at 8 bases. This CDR3 comprises 14 residues. V lost 4 bases and J lost 3; bases outside the gene matches: 4. The germline V gene has CDR1 SQVTM and CDR2 ANQGSEA.

This clonotype was seen only a few times. The CDR3 DNA follows: TGTGCCAGCAGCTTGAACATGGGAAACACCATATATTTT. It codes for CASSLNMGNTIYF. The rearrangement links TRBV7-9 to TRBJ1-3; D is unclear. The ends were cut back, 3 bases at V and 4 bases at J, with 7 bases in the middle. The CDR3 has 13 residues. Germline V gene lookup returns CDR1 SEHNR and CDR2 FQNEAQ (reference sequence).

For the CDR3, the DNA is TGTGCCACCAGTCTTCCAGGGATAAATGAGCAGTTCTTC. Its translation: CATSLPGINEQFF. The chain joins TRBV24-1 to TRBJ2-1, with a weak D call TRBD1 (5 bases). This CDR3 contains 13 residues. Germline-derived CDR1 and CDR2 are KGHDR and SFDVKD. V was pared by 6 bases and J by 7 bases, with 12 bases between.

This clonotype was picked up a small number of times. The V call is TRBV3-1, the J call TRBJ1-2; perhaps TRBD1 as D (5 bases). V dropped 1 base and J dropped 4 bases, with 13 bases sitting between them. CDR3 length: 15 amino acids. Looked up from germline, CDR1 is LGHDT and CDR2 is YNNKEL (reference sequence). CDR3 bases: TGTGCCAGCAGCCAAGGGGGCCCTGAGATCTATGGCTACACCTTC. Its translation: CASSQGGPEIYGYTF.

This clonotype occurred a few times. The V gene is TRBV12-5, the J gene TRBJ1-1; the D is unclear. CDR3 length: 19 residues. V lost 6 bases and J 3 bases, leaving 29 bases between the germline ends. Germline values: CDR1 LGHNT, CDR2 FRNRAP. The CDR3 DNA follows: TGTGCTAGTGGCGCCCTTGAGGGATCCCTTATACCGGTGGACACTGAAGCTTTCTTT. It translates to CASGALEGSLIPVDTEAFF.

In DNA form, the CDR3 reads TGTGCCAGCAGCTTAGAATGGACAGGGAGCACCGGGGAGCTGTTTTTT. Encoded protein: CASSLEWTGSTGELFF. V is TRBV7-2 and J is TRBJ2-2; 8 bases agree with TRBD1. V shed 1 base and J 4 bases; nucleotides not matched to a gene: 5. The CDR3 totals 16 residues. The germline V gene encodes CDR1 SGHTA and CDR2 FQGNSA.

This clonotype was observed at least ten times. The chain recombines TRBV6-5 with TRBJ2-1; 7 nucleotides match TRBD2. The J segment lost 0 bases and the V segment lost 4 bases, leaving 0 bases of the junction unmatched. The length of the CDR3 is 14 residues. Germline V gene lookup returns CDR1 MNHEY and CDR2 SVGAGI. CDR3 bases: TGTGCCAGCAGTTGGGGGGGCTCCTACAATGAGCAGTTCTTC. Protein sequence: CASSWGGSYNEQFF.

As regards this clonotype: It may be a read error: a sequence one base away is much more abundant. The V gene is TRBV5-1, the J gene TRBJ2-1, with D unclear. The CDR3 contains 15 residues. Trimming took 0 bases from V and 5 from J, leaving 12 bases between them. Germline V lookup: CDR1 SGHRS, CDR2 YFSETQ. CDR3 sequence: CASSLAWLEDNEQFF. For the CDR3, the DNA is TGCGCCAGCAGCTTGGCGTGGTTAGAGGACAATGAGCAGTTCTTC.

This clonotype was seen ten or more times. This chain uses TRBV12-3 or TRBV12-4 with TRBJ1-5, with D perhaps matching TRBD1 (5 bases). V was cut by 8 bases and J by 3 bases, with 11 bases left in between. This CDR3 spans 13 amino acids. The CDR3 DNA is TGTGCCAGCGGGGACCTAGACAATCAGCCCCAGCATTTT. Translating it yields CASGDLDNQPQHF.